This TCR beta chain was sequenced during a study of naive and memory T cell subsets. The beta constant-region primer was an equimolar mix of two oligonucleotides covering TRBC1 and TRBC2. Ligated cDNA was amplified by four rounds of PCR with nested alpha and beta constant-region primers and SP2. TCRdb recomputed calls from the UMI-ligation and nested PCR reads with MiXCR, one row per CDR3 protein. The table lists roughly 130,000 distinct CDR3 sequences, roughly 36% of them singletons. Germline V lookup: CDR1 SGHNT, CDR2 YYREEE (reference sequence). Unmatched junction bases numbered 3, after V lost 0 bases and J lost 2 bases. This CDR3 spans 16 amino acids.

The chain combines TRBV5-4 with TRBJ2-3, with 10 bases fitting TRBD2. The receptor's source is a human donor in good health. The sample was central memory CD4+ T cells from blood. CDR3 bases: TGTGCCAGCAGCTTGGTAGCGGGAGGAATCACAGATACGCAGTATTTT. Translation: CASSLVAGGITDTQYF.